Presented here are 13 T cell receptor beta chains from one specimen sequenced in a study of OX40 agonist ivuxolimab in advanced cancers. Sequenced by immunoSEQ multiplex PCR; TCRdb stores in-frame clones only, minus some. The sample records about 20,000 clones, around 86% being singletons. The sequences come from CD4+ or CD8+ T cells sorted from blood, collected in a trial of the OX40 agonist ivuxolimab. The receptors were sampled from an adult with an advanced solid tumor such as melanoma, head and neck, liver or kidney cancer.

CDR3 region: CASSLGQGAIEPQHF. The CDR3 nucleotides read TGTGCCAGCAGCTTGGGGCAGGGGGCCATAGAGCCCCAGCATTTT. The chain is built from TRBV5-8 and TRBJ1-5; 8 nucleotides agree with TRBD1. The germline V gene has CDR1 SGHTS and CDR2 YDEGEE. The junction had 7 bases not matched to a gene; V was cut back by 0 bases and J by 8 bases. The CDR3 covers 15 residues.

V gene TRBV23-1 combines with J gene TRBJ2-3; D may correspond to TRBD1 or TRBD2 (5 bases each). TRBV23-1 is annotated as an ORF whose role is uncertain. V was trimmed by 2 bases and J by 3 bases, leaving 18 bases between them. The CDR3 consists of 17 residues. The CDR3 sequence: CASSQLTPGRPTDTQYF. DNA of the CDR3: TGCGCCAGCAGTCAACTTACACCGGGACGGCCGACAGATACGCAGTATTTT.

This clone was seen just once. The chain carries TRBV4-1 and TRBJ2-3; D possibly corresponds to TRBD1 (6 bases). Germline CDR1 MGHRA, CDR2 YSYEKL. The V gene lost 6 bases and the J gene lost 1 base, with 8 bases spanning the gap. The CDR3 has 13 amino acids. Here the CDR3 reads CASRGAGTDTQYF. CDR3 nucleotide sequence: TGCGCCAGCAGGGGGGCTGGCACAGATACGCAGTATTTT.

This chain links TRBV6-5 with TRBJ2-5; tentative D call: TRBD2 (6 bases). The CDR3 loop spans 15 amino acids. Between the trimmed V and J ends, which lost 2 bases and 4 bases, there was a span of 14 bases. Germline V lookup: CDR1 MNHEY, CDR2 SVGAGI. This chain's CDR3 is CASSYGGAPAETQYF. The CDR3 DNA is TGTGCCAGCAGTTACGGCGGGGCGCCAGCAGAGACCCAGTACTTC.

The chain carries TRBV18 and TRBJ2-1, with 8 nucleotides matching TRBD2. The germline gives CDR1 KGHSH, CDR2 LQKENI. The CDR3 has 15 amino acids. The J segment lost 9 bases and the V segment lost 0 bases, leaving 7 bases of the junction unmatched. CDR3 in DNA: TGTGCCAGCTCACCACCTAGGCGGGGGGTCGCTGAGCAGTTCTTC. Its protein product is CASSPPRRGVAEQFF.

The gene calls are TRBV6-6 and TRBJ1-4, with D possibly being TRBD1 (5 bases). Germline V lookup: CDR1 MNHNY, CDR2 SVGAGI (reference sequence). The CDR3 totals 15 residues. V gave up 6 bases and J gave up 3 bases, with 14 bases separating them. The CDR3 here is CASRPGGAANEKLFF. The DNA for the CDR3 is TGTGCCAGCAGACCCGGGGGTGCAGCTAATGAAAAACTGTTTTTT.

This clone was recorded a few times. The chain joins TRBV7-9 to TRBJ1-1; D might be TRBD1 (5 bases). Trimming stripped 3 bases from V and 4 bases from J, with 9 bases between. Germline V gene lookup returns CDR1 SEHNR and CDR2 FQNEAQ (reference sequence). The CDR3 loop spans 13 amino acids. The CDR3 spells CASSFGGATEAFF. CDR3 nucleotide sequence: TGTGCCAGCAGCTTTGGGGGAGCCACTGAAGCTTTCTTT.

The DNA for the CDR3 is TGCAGCGTTGTAGAGTCAGGGGGCGAGACCCAGTACTTC. Encoded protein: CSVVESGGETQYF. V is TRBV29-1 and J is TRBJ2-5, with 8 bases lining up with TRBD1. The length of the CDR3 is 13 residues. V was clipped by 4 bases and J by 5 bases; unmatched bases: 6. Germline CDR1 and CDR2: SQVTM and ANQGSEA.

The chain has TRBV18 and TRBJ2-1; 9 nucleotides match TRBD2. This CDR3 is 15 amino acids long. The junction had 8 bases not matched to a gene; V was cut back by 6 bases and J by 5 bases. Germline values: CDR1 KGHSH, CDR2 LQKENI. Here the CDR3 DNA reads TGTGCCAGCTCGCCCCAGCGGGAGGCGCACAATGAGCAGTTCTTC. Amino acids: CASSPQREAHNEQFF.

The chain has TRBV5-6 and TRBJ2-1, with a possible D match to TRBD1 (7 bases). The V gene's germline CDR1 is SGHDT and CDR2 YYEEEE. This CDR3 has 15 amino acids. V was cut by 1 base and J by 9 bases, with 17 bases left in between. The CDR3 sequence is CASSLLQGDFGEQFF. The DNA for the CDR3 is TGTGCCAGCAGCTTGCTCCAGGGGGACTTTGGTGAGCAGTTCTTC.

This chain connects TRBV5-4 to TRBJ2-1, with D perhaps TRBD1 (7 bases). Trimming removed 5 bases at V and 7 bases at J, with 22 bases between. The CDR3 sequence is 16 residues long. Germline CDR1 is SGHNT and CDR2 is YYREEE (reference sequence). The CDR3: CASSSQGVAVLNEQFF. CDR3 coding DNA: TGTGCCAGCAGTTCGCAGGGGGTAGCGGTTCTGAATGAGCAGTTCTTC.

The genes are TRBV19 and TRBJ2-7; 8 bases are a match to TRBD2. V shed 5 bases, J shed 0 bases, and the junction held 9 bases outside the gene matches. The CDR3 is 16 amino acids. Germline CDR1 reads LNHDA; CDR2 reads SQIVND (reference sequence). The CDR3 nucleotides read TGTGCCAGTAGTCGACCCGGGGGGGCGAGCTCCTACGAGCAGTACTTC. The encoded protein is CASSRPGGASSYEQYF. Looking up the rest from reference TRBV19 and TRBJ2-7 gives the full variable domain: DGGITQSPKYLFRKEGQNVTLSCEQNLNHDAMYWYRQDPGQGLRLIYYSQIVNDFQKGDIAEGYSVSREKKESFPLTVTSAQKNPTAFYLCASSRPGGASSYEQYFGPGTRLTVT.

This CDR3 is CASSGGTALGNTIYF. The DNA for the CDR3 is TGTGCCAGCAGTGGTGGGACAGCGCTCGGAAACACCATATATTTT. The J gene is TRBJ1-3, the V gene TRBV6-6, with TRBD1 matching 7 bases. The V gene's germline CDR1 is MNHNY and CDR2 SVGAGI (reference sequence). V was clipped by 5 bases and J by 4 bases; unmatched bases: 8. The CDR3 has 15 amino acids.